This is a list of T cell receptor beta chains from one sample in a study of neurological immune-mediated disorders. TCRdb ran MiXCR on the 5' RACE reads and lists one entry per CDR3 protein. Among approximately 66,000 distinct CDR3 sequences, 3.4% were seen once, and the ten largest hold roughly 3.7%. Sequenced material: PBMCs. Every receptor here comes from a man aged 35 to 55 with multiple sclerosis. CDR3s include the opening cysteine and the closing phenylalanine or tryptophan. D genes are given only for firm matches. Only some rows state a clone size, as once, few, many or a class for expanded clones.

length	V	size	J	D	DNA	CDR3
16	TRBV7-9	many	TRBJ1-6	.	TGTGCCAGCAGCGAGGTCGGAGGACCTGATAATTCACCCCTCCACTTT	CASSEVGGPDNSPLHF
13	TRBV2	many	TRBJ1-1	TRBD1	TGTGCCAGCAGTGGGGACAGGGGGACTGAAGCTTTCTTT	CASSGDRGTEAFF
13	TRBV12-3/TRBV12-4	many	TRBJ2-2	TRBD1	TGTGCCAGCACCTTGACAGGGACCGGGGAGCTGTTTTTT	CASTLTGTGELFF
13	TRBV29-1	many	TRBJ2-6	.	TGCAGCGTTCGGTTCTCTGGGGCCAACGTCCTGACTTTC	CSVRFSGANVLTF
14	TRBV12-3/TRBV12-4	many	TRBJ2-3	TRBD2	TGTGCCAGCAGTTTCGGGGGGGCCCAAGATACGCAGTATTTT	CASSFGGAQDTQYF
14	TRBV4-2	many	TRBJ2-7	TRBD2	TGTGCCAGCAGCGGGACTAGCGGCTCCTACGAGCAGTACTTC	CASSGTSGSYEQYF
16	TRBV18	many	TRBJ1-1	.	TGTGCCAGCTCACCGGATGTACGAAGGAGGAACACTGAAGCTTTCTTT	CASSPDVRRRNTEAFF
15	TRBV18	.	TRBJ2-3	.	TGTGCCAGCTCACAACCTGGGGGGAGAACAGATACGCAGTATTTT	CASSQPGGRTDTQYF
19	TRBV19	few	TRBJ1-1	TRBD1	TGTGCCAGTAGCCGCCTCCGGGACAGGGGGCGACGGTCAAGCACTGAAGCTTTCTTT	CASSRLRDRGRRSSTEAFF
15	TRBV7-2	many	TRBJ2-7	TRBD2	TGTGCCAGCAGCTTAGGACTAGCGGGACAGGACGAGCAGTACTTC	CASSLGLAGQDEQYF
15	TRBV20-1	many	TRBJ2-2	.	TGCAGTGCTAGAGTCGGGGGAGGCGGGACCGGGGAGCTGTTTTTT	CSARVGGGGTGELFF
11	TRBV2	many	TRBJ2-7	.	TGTGCCAGCAGTGAATACCACGAGCAGTACTTC	CASSEYHEQYF
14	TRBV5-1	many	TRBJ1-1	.	TGCGCCAGCAGCTTGGCTGTAAGCCACACTGAAGCTTTCTTT	CASSLAVSHTEAFF
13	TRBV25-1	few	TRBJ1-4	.	TGTGCCAGCAGTGAATCCGCCCGGGAAAAACTGTTTTTT	CASSESAREKLFF
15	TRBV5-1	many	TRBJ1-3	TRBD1	TGCGCCAGCAGCGTGGGGACAGCAGGGGGAAACACCATATATTTT	CASSVGTAGGNTIYF
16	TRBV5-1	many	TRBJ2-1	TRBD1	TGCGCCAGCAGCTTGGGAGACAGGGGACCCTACAATGAGCAGTTCTTC	CASSLGDRGPYNEQFF
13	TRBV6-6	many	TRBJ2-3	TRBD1	TGTGCCAGCAGTCCCACAGGGGGAGGAACGCAGTATTTT	CASSPTGGGTQYF
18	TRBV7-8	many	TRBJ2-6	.	TGTGCCAGCAGCTTAGTAAGGGCTTGGGAAGGTGGGGCCAACGTCCTGACTTTC	CASSLVRAWEGGANVLTF
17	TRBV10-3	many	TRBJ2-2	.	TGTGCCATCAGTGAGTCCGGACCCCGTCAGGGAGGCGGGGAGCTGTTTTTT	CAISESGPRQGGGELFF
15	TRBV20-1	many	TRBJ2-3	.	TGCAGTGCTAGAAAAGGGGGTGTGTTCACAGATACGCAGTATTTT	CSARKGGVFTDTQYF
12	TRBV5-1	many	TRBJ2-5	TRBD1	TGCGCCAGCAGCGGGGGACAGAAGACCCAGTACTTC	CASSGGQKTQYF
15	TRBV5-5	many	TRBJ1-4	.	TGTGCCAGCAGCACGCCTCCGGGCCGTGATGAAAAACTGTTTTTT	CASSTPPGRDEKLFF
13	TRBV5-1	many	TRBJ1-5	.	TGCGCCAGCAGCGCGGACCAAAATCAGCCCCAGCATTTT	CASSADQNQPQHF
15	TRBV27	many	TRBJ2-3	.	TGTGCCAGCAGTTTATTCGCGGGCTCCACAGATACGCAGTATTTT	CASSLFAGSTDTQYF
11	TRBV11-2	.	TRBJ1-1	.	TGTGCCAGCAGCTCTGAATCCGGAGCTTTCTTT	CASSSESGAFF
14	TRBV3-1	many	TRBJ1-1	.	TGTGCCAGCAGCCCGTCAACCTCGAACACTGAAGCTTTCTTT	CASSPSTSNTEAFF
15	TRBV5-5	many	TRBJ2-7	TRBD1	TGTGCCAGCAGCTCCCGGGGACAGGAGTACTACGAGCAGTACTTC	CASSSRGQEYYEQYF
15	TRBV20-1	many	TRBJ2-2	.	TGCAGTGCTAGTTTCCGAAGAAAGGACACCGGGGAGCTGTTTTTT	CSASFRRKDTGELFF
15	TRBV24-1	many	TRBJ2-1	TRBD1	TGTGCCACCAGTGCCCAGGGGGCGTCTCGGGATGAGCAGTTCTTC	CATSAQGASRDEQFF
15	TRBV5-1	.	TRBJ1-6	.	TGCGCCAGCAGCTTAGACAGTCCCTATAATTCACCCCTCCACTTT	CASSLDSPYNSPLHF
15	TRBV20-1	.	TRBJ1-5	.	TGCAGTGCTAGAGATCTAACACGCCTTAATAAGACCCAGAATTTT	CSARDLTRLNKTQNF
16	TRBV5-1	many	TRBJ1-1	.	TGCGCCAGCAGCTGGAGGGCAGGGGCAGTAGGCACTGAAGCTTTCTTT	CASSWRAGAVGTEAFF
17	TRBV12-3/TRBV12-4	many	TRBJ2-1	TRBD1	TGTGCCAGCAGTCCCGCATGGCGGGACAGGGCCTACAATGAGCAGTTCTTC	CASSPAWRDRAYNEQFF
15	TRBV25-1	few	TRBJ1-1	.	TGTGCCAGCAGACCTGAGGAAGCCCGAGGCACTGAAGCTTTCTTT	CASRPEEARGTEAFF
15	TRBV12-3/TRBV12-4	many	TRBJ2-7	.	TGTGCCAGCAGTCGGCAGGGGCTTCCAGCTGACGAGCAGTACTTC	CASSRQGLPADEQYF
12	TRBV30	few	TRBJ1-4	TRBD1	TGTGCCTGGGGGACAGGGCATGAAAAACTGTTTTTT	CAWGTGHEKLFF
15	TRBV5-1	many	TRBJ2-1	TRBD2	TGCGCCAGCAGCTTGGGGCGGGGGGGCAGGAATGAGCAGTTCTTC	CASSLGRGGRNEQFF
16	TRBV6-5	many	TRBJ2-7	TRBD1	TGTGCCAGCAGTTACTCCGGGACAGGAAGCTCCTACGAGCAGTACTTC	CASSYSGTGSSYEQYF
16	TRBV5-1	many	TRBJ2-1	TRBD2	TGCGCCAGCAGCTCCTGGGCCGGACTAGCGAACAATGAGCAGTTCTTC	CASSSWAGLANNEQFF
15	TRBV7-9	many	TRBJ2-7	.	TGTGCCAGCAGCTGGGGCTTAGCCGGGGGCCACGAGCAGTACTTC	CASSWGLAGGHEQYF
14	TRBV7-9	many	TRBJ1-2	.	TGTGCCAGCAGCTTACATGCGACACAATATGGCTACACCTTC	CASSLHATQYGYTF